The 23 T cell receptor beta chains in this list originate from one sample, sequenced in a study of shared clonotypes between healthy human individuals. The assay was immunoSEQ multiplex PCR, and TCRdb's table has in-frame clones only and misses some. This repertoire shows 550,000 to 850,000 clones, roughly 72% found once; its top ten account for over 1.5%. Sequencing was done on a sample of memory CD4+ T cells sorted from blood. As to subset: CD45RA-negative fraction. These TCRs come from a woman younger than 45 in good health.

To note about this clone: This specimen includes other DNA sequences encoding the same CDR3. The chain uses TRBV5-4 and TRBJ2-5; D gene uncertain. This CDR3 comprises 13 residues. Trimming took off 2 bases at V and 5 bases at J, with 10 bases between the two ends. Germline lookup yields CDR1 SGHNT and CDR2 YYREEE (reference sequence). The CDR3 nucleotides read TGTGCCAGCAGCTTCGAAAGCCAGGAGACCCAGTACTTC. It is translated as CASSFESQETQYF.

The chain links TRBV7-8 to TRBJ2-1, with D possibly TRBD2 on 6 matching bases. V lost 1 base to trimming and J lost 4 bases, with 11 bases between them. This CDR3 is 15 amino acids long. Germline-derived CDR1 and CDR2 are SGHVS and FQNEAQ. In nucleotides, the CDR3 is TGTGCCAGCAGCTTAGTTAGCGGTTCGTACAATGAGCAGTTCTTC. It specifies CASSLVSGSYNEQFF.

V and J are TRBV27 and TRBJ2-2; D is unclear. The CDR3 totals 13 residues. Germline-derived CDR1 and CDR2 are MNHEY and SMNVEV (reference sequence). The V and J ends lost 3 bases and 4 bases respectively, with 6 bases between them. The CDR3, as DNA: TGTGCCAGCAGTTTTGGCCTCACCGGGGAGCTGTTTTTT. It encodes CASSFGLTGELFF.

The chain joins TRBV4-2 to TRBJ2-7, with 12 bases aligning to TRBD2. The CDR3 sequence is 15 residues long. In germline, CDR1 is LGHNA, CDR2 YNFKEQ. The V gene end was trimmed by 1 base and the J gene end by 6 bases; junction bases not matched to a gene: 4. The CDR3 protein is CASSQASGRDSEQYF. In DNA, the CDR3 is TGTGCCAGCAGCCAAGCTAGCGGGAGGGACAGCGAGCAGTACTTC.

There are a few counts of this clone. The gene calls are TRBV28 and TRBJ2-6, with D perhaps TRBD1 (5 bases). The length of the CDR3 is 15 residues. V lost 6 bases and J lost 2, with 11 bases in between. Looked up from germline, CDR1 is MDHEN and CDR2 is SYDVKM. CDR3 DNA: TGTGCCAGCAGCCCAGCAGGGACTGGGGCCAACGTCCTGACTTTC. Residues: CASSPAGTGANVLTF.

This clone appeared once. The V call is TRBV19, the J call TRBJ2-1; a possible D gene is TRBD1 (6 bases). The CDR3 spans 14 residues. In germline, CDR1 is LNHDA, CDR2 SQIVND (reference sequence). With 5 bases removed from V and 4 bases from J, the gap between germline ends came to 12 bases. This CDR3 reads CASSLVDSYNEQFF. The CDR3 bases are TGTGCCAGTAGTCTAGTGGACAGTTACAATGAGCAGTTCTTC.

The table lists this clone with a count of one. J is TRBJ1-2 and V is TRBV30; D remains ambiguous. Looked up from germline, CDR1 is GTSNPN and CDR2 is SVGIG (reference sequence). The CDR3 extends over 13 amino acids. Deletions cut 2 bases from V and 3 bases from J, with 10 bases between. This CDR3 reads CAWSRLGYYGYTF. DNA of the CDR3: TGTGCCTGGAGTAGGTTAGGATACTATGGCTACACCTTC.

The chain carries TRBV7-9 and TRBJ2-1; 8 positions agree with TRBD1. The CDR3 spans 16 residues. Germline CDR1 is SEHNR and CDR2 is FQNEAQ (reference sequence). Unmatched junction bases numbered 8, after V lost 3 bases and J lost 4 bases. The DNA for the CDR3 is TGTGCCAGCAGCTTCGGACAGGGCGTTAATTACAATGAGCAGTTCTTC. It translates to CASSFGQGVNYNEQFF. The complete variable domain, with remaining parts taken from reference TRBV7-9 and TRBJ2-1, reads DTGVSQNPRHKITKRGQNVTFRCDPISEHNRLYWYRQTLGQGPEFLTYFQNEAQLEKSRLLSDRFSAERPKGSFSTLEIQRTEQGDSAMYLCASSFGQGVNYNEQFFGPGTRLTVL.

J is TRBJ1-5 and V is TRBV28; 9 nucleotides agree with TRBD1. The J segment lost 6 bases and the V segment lost 5 bases, leaving 8 bases of the junction unmatched. CDR3 length: 15 residues. In germline, CDR1 is MDHEN, CDR2 SYDVKM. In DNA, the CDR3 is TGTGCCAGCAGTCAACCGACAGGGGGAGGTCAGCCCCAGCATTTT. It encodes CASSQPTGGGQPQHF.

This clone was found a few times. The chain has TRBV5-1 and TRBJ1-3; possibly TRBD1 for D (6 bases). V dropped 4 bases and J dropped 3 bases, with 17 bases sitting between them. CDR1 is SGHRS, CDR2 YFSETQ, per germline. The CDR3 has 16 amino acids. The CDR3 DNA sequence: TGCGCCAGCAGCGCCTCAGGGGATTCGGGTGGAAACACCATATATTTT. It is translated as CASSASGDSGGNTIYF.

The J gene is TRBJ2-5, the V gene TRBV18; 9 nucleotides agree with TRBD2. V shed 4 bases, J shed 3 bases, and the junction held 18 bases outside the gene matches. The germline V gene has CDR1 KGHSH and CDR2 LQKENI. The CDR3 is 19 residues long. CDR3 nucleotide sequence: TGTGCCAGCTCACAACGTCCCCTCCTTCAGCGGGAGGAGGAAGAGACCCAGTACTTC. Translation: CASSQRPLLQREEEETQYF.

The gene calls are TRBV19 and TRBJ2-7; 10 bases map to TRBD2. The CDR3 sequence is 18 residues long. V shed 4 bases, J shed 1 base, and the junction held 13 bases outside the gene matches. Germline V gene sequence: CDR1 LNHDA, CDR2 SQIVND (reference sequence). CDR3 amino acids: CASSTPPTGTSVSYEQYF. The CDR3 DNA is TGTGCCAGTAGTACCCCACCCACCGGGACTAGCGTATCCTACGAGCAGTACTTC. The complete variable domain, with remaining parts taken from reference TRBV19 and TRBJ2-7, reads DGGITQSPKYLFRKEGQNVTLSCEQNLNHDAMYWYRQDPGQGLRLIYYSQIVNDFQKGDIAEGYSVSREKKESFPLTVTSAQKNPTAFYLCASSTPPTGTSVSYEQYFGPGTRLTVT.

This clone was recorded once. This CDR3 is CASSESTTSGETQYF. The CDR3 DNA follows: TGCGCCAGCAGTGAGTCGACGACCTCCGGGGAGACCCAGTACTTC. V usage is TRBV10-1 and J usage is TRBJ2-5; D not certain. The germline V gene has CDR1 WNHNN and CDR2 SYGVQD (reference sequence). Trimming stripped 0 bases from V and 5 bases from J, with 13 bases between. This CDR3 has 15 amino acids.

The chain carries TRBV27 and TRBJ2-5; the D gene is possibly TRBD1 (5 bases). The end of the DNA is better explained by TRBJ2-7, so the J call may be wrong. CDR3 size: 15 residues. Germline V gives CDR1 MNHEY, CDR2 SMNVEV (reference sequence). CDR3 nucleotides: TGTGCCAGCAGTTCCCAGGGTATTCCATCCTACGAGCAGTACTTC. Its protein product is CASSSQGIPSYEQYF.

The rearrangement uses TRBV7-9 and TRBJ2-1; 7 nucleotides align to TRBD2. CDR1 and CDR2 from the germline V gene are SEHNR and FQNEAQ (reference sequence). The V and J ends lost 5 bases and 5 bases, in that order; junction bases with no gene match: 9. CDR3 length: 15 residues. DNA for the CDR3: TGTGCCAGCAGCCTCCTCCGGGACTACCACAATGAGCAGTTCTTC. Amino acid sequence: CASSLLRDYHNEQFF.

The chain links TRBV19 to TRBJ2-2; possible D gene TRBD2, 5 bases. Germline V CDR1 and CDR2: LNHDA, SQIVND (reference sequence). CDR3 length equals 13 residues. V was pared by 10 bases and J by 2 bases, with 11 bases between. The CDR3 DNA reads TGTGCCATTTCCCGGGGAAACACCGGGGAGCTGTTTTTT. Protein sequence: CAISRGNTGELFF. Using reference TRBV19 and TRBJ2-2 for the parts outside the CDR3, the full variable domain is DGGITQSPKYLFRKEGQNVTLSCEQNLNHDAMYWYRQDPGQGLRLIYYSQIVNDFQKGDIAEGYSVSREKKESFPLTVTSAQKNPTAFYLCAISRGNTGELFFGEGSRLTVL.

The rearrangement joins TRBV7-3 to TRBJ2-1; tentative D call: TRBD2 (6 bases). CDR3 length: 14 amino acids. The V end lost 6 bases, the J end lost 4 bases, and 13 bases lay between the germline ends. Germline V lookup: CDR1 SGHTA, CDR2 FQGTGA. CDR3 in DNA: TGTGCCAGCAGTCCGGGACTTACTTACAATGAGCAGTTCTTC. Protein sequence: CASSPGLTYNEQFF.

As to this clone: Other DNA sequences from this sample encode an identical CDR3 as well. The rearrangement joins TRBV7-2 to TRBJ1-3, with D uncertain. The V and J ends lost 3 bases and 4 bases respectively, with 4 bases between them. CDR3 length: 12 amino acids. Germline loops: CDR1 SGHTA, CDR2 FQGNSA. Here the CDR3 DNA reads TGTGCCAGCAGCTTCTCCGGAAACACCATATATTTT. Its translation: CASSFSGNTIYF.

The chain recombines TRBV9 with TRBJ2-6; D is uncertain. V lost 0 bases and J 2 bases, leaving 6 bases between the germline ends. CDR3 size: 15 residues. The germline V gene has CDR1 SGDLS and CDR2 YYNGEE. In DNA form, the CDR3 reads TGTGCCAGCAGCGTAGCGTTAACTGGGGCCAACGTCCTGACTTTC. Protein product: CASSVALTGANVLTF.

The chain links TRBV9 to TRBJ2-3, with 12 bases that match TRBD2. V lost 0 bases, J lost 0 bases, and 2 bases stayed unmatched. This CDR3 region has 17 residues. CDR1 and CDR2 from the germline V gene are SGDLS and YYNGEE. The CDR3 here is CASSVDGTSGSTDTQYF. The CDR3 coding sequence is TGTGCCAGCAGCGTAGATGGGACTAGCGGGAGCACAGATACGCAGTATTTT.

The rearrangement links TRBV7-9 to TRBJ1-4; D is ambiguous. There are 14 residues in the CDR3. V lost 0 bases and J 3 bases, leaving 5 bases between the germline ends. Germline V gene lookup returns CDR1 SEHNR and CDR2 FQNEAQ (reference sequence). The CDR3 region is CASSLASANEKLFF. CDR3 coding DNA: TGTGCCAGCAGCTTAGCGTCAGCTAATGAAAAACTGTTTTTT.

In nucleotides, the CDR3 is TGTGCCACCAGGGGACCCCGGGGGCGGGAGACCCAGTACTTC. The encoded protein is CATRGPRGRETQYF. V gene TRBV28 combines with J gene TRBJ2-5, with D perhaps being TRBD1 or TRBD2 (6 bases each). The CDR3 totals 14 residues. V shed 10 bases and J shed 5 bases, with 20 bases lying between them. Germline assignment: CDR1 MDHEN and CDR2 SYDVKM.

The chain carries TRBV14 and TRBJ2-7; D not resolved. This CDR3 is built from 14 residues. The ends were cut back, 4 bases at V and 7 bases at J, with 17 bases in the middle. Germline V gene sequence: CDR1 SGHDN, CDR2 FVKESK. This chain's CDR3 is CASSPLWAAWEQYF. Written as DNA, the CDR3 is TGTGCCAGCAGCCCTCTTTGGGCCGCGTGGGAGCAGTACTTC.